This T cell receptor (beta chain) was documented in a study of blood T cell repertoires in COVID-19. Across the whole study: Acute-phase and convalescent COVID-19 samples originated in the United States, Italy and Spain.

The trim removed 0 bases at V and 3 bases at J, leaving 7 bases unmatched. CDR1 is SGDLS, CDR2 YYNGEE, per germline. The CDR3 is made up of 17 amino acids. A single count supports this clone. Data came from immunoSEQ multiplex PCR; TCRdb stores just in-frame clones and leaves some out. The sample holds around 300,000 clones, over 75% seen once. Those enrolled, adults aged about 18 to 89 years, came from around 25 US areas. Two negative PCRs, clearance, or symptom resolution characterized the recovered Cohort 3 donors. J is TRBJ2-3 and V is TRBV9; 10 bases fit TRBD2. Sequencing was carried out using PBMCs or T cells enriched from blood (not recorded which). The clonotype comes from a woman in her 30s who had recovered from COVID-19. The CDR3 region has the DNA TGTGCCAGCAGCGTAGACACACTAGCGGGAATTACAGATACGCAGTATTTT. This translates into CASSVDTLAGITDTQYF.